These 24 T cell receptor beta chains came from one sample sequenced in a study of T cell repertoires in cytomegalovirus infection. TCRdb processed the reads anew with MiXCR; each CDR3 protein has one entry. This sample has about 250,000 distinct CDR3 sequences, with over 15% found just once. The sequencing sample was made of CD8+ T cells from PBMCs. The receptor source for this set is a human donor in good health (CMV status not recorded). Some clones in this sample may be carry-over from other donors' samples.

The gene calls are TRBV25-1 and TRBJ1-2, with D perhaps TRBD1 (5 bases). Between the trimmed V and J ends, which lost 5 bases and 4 bases, there was a span of 11 bases. The CDR3 contains 13 residues. Germline V gene sequence: CDR1 MGHDK, CDR2 SYGVNS. CDR3 sequence reads: CASSTGGGYGYTF. The CDR3 nucleotides read TGTGCCAGCAGTACGGGGGGAGGCTATGGCTACACCTTC.

This clonotype occurred a few times. The rearrangement uses TRBV12-3 or TRBV12-4 and TRBJ1-2, with D possibly being TRBD1 (5 bases). Trimming stripped 3 bases from V and 8 bases from J, with 10 bases between. The length of the CDR3 is 12 residues. The DNA for the CDR3 is TGTGCCAGCAGTTTTTCCAGGGAAGGCTACACCTTC. This gives the protein CASSFSREGYTF.

This chain links TRBV15 with TRBJ2-1; D may be TRBD2 (5 bases). Germline lookup yields CDR1 LNHNV and CDR2 YYDKDF (reference sequence). The V gene lost 5 bases and the J gene lost 0 bases, with 26 bases spanning the gap. The length of the CDR3 is 20 residues. The CDR3 reads CATSRTGVAGAPSSYNEQFF. DNA for the CDR3: TGTGCCACCAGCCGAACCGGGGTCGCGGGCGCCCCGAGCTCCTACAATGAGCAGTTCTTC.

The J gene is TRBJ2-1, the V gene TRBV29-1; perhaps TRBD2 as D (5 bases). Trimming removed 0 bases at V and 2 bases at J, with 11 bases between. This CDR3 spans 15 amino acids. CDR1 and CDR2 (germline): SQVTM, ANQGSEA. The CDR3 spells CSVEDREPPYNEQFF. For the CDR3, the DNA is TGCAGCGTTGAAGATCGGGAACCACCCTACAATGAGCAGTTCTTC.

In its sample, this clonotype was seen many times. This chain uses TRBV7-2 with TRBJ2-7; D not resolved. CDR3 length: 13 residues. CDR1 SGHTA and CDR2 FQGNSA come from the germline V gene. V was pared by 5 bases and J by 2 bases, with 10 bases between. CDR3 amino acids: CASSTWPTYEQYF. CDR3 in DNA: TGTGCCAGCAGCACCTGGCCCACCTACGAGCAGTACTTC. The full variable domain, with the rest looked up from reference TRBV7-2 and TRBJ2-7, is GAGVSQSPSNKVTEKGKDVELRCDPISGHTALYWYRQSLGQGLEFLIYFQGNSAPDKSGLPSDRFSAERTGGSVSTLTIQRTQQEDSAVYLCASSTWPTYEQYFGPGTRLTVT.

The sample holds one count of this clonotype. Given a much more abundant clone one base away, this may be a read error. J is TRBJ1-5 and V is TRBV27; maybe TRBD1 (5 bases). Trimming removed 0 bases at V and 1 base at J, with 7 bases between. The CDR3 loop spans 15 amino acids. CDR1 MNHEY and CDR2 SMNVEV come from the germline V gene (reference sequence). The CDR3 sequence: CASSLSRDSNQPQHF. The CDR3 DNA reads as TGTGCCAGCAGTTTATCGCGGGACAGCAATCAGCCCCAGCATTTT.

This clonotype was detected ten times or more. This chain uses TRBV7-2 with TRBJ2-2, with 7 bases matching TRBD2. CDR3 length: 19 residues. Germline lookup yields CDR1 SGHTA and CDR2 FQGNSA. Losses at the gene ends were 2 bases for V and 4 bases for J; bases not matched to a gene: 16. The CDR3 reads CASSLSGTASARGTGELFF. The CDR3 DNA sequence: TGTGCCAGCAGCTTAAGCGGGACTGCCTCGGCTCGGGGCACCGGGGAGCTGTTTTTT.

The chain joins TRBV13 to TRBJ2-7; TRBD2 matches 10 bases. The CDR3 extends over 16 amino acids. Germline V gene data show CDR1 as PRHDT and CDR2 as FYEKMQ (reference sequence). V shed 0 bases and J 5 bases; nucleotides not matched to a gene: 7. The CDR3 DNA reads TGTGCCAGCAGCTTAGGGCTGGCTAGCGGGGGTCACGAGCAGTACTTC. It codes for CASSLGLASGGHEQYF. The complete variable domain, with remaining parts taken from reference TRBV13 and TRBJ2-7, reads AAGVIQSPRHLIKEKRETATLKCYPIPRHDTVYWYQQGPGQDPQFLISFYEKMQSDKGSIPDRFSAQQFSDYHSELNMSSLELGDSALYFCASSLGLASGGHEQYFGPGTRLTVT.

This chain joins TRBV5-6 and TRBJ2-1; D is uncertain. With 4 bases removed from V and 4 bases from J, the gap between germline ends came to 12 bases. This CDR3 is 14 amino acids long. Germline-derived CDR1 and CDR2 are SGHDT and YYEEEE. The CDR3 coding sequence is TGTGCCAGCAGCACCCGGACGGAGTACAATGAGCAGTTCTTC. This codes for CASSTRTEYNEQFF.

In its sample, this clonotype was seen a few times. This chain uses TRBV28 with TRBJ1-2; D gene unclear. Trimming left V 3 bases short and J 3 bases short, with 23 bases between. Per germline, CDR1 MDHEN and CDR2 SYDVKM. There are 18 residues in the CDR3. The CDR3 loop reads CASSFTPGLNAGDYGYTF. CDR3 DNA sequence: TGTGCCAGCAGTTTTACTCCCGGGCTTAACGCGGGCGACTATGGCTACACCTTC.

At least ten counts were recorded for this clonotype. The rearrangement joins TRBV7-9 to TRBJ2-7; TRBD1 agrees at 7 bases. The J segment lost 6 bases and the V segment lost 1 base, leaving 18 bases of the junction unmatched. In germline, CDR1 is SEHNR, CDR2 FQNEAQ (reference sequence). The CDR3 is 18 amino acids. The CDR3 DNA follows: TGTGCCAGCAGCTTAGGTCCCGTGGACGAGACAGGGTATTTCGAGCAGTACTTC. It yields the protein CASSLGPVDETGYFEQYF.

This clonotype was seen repeatedly, ten times or more. The CDR3 DNA reads TGTGCCAGCAGCCCAGGGGGGGCGCGAGGGCTCTTGGCCTACGAGCAGTACTTC. Translation gives CASSPGGARGLLAYEQYF. The chain links TRBV11-2 to TRBJ2-7; D may match TRBD1 or TRBD2 (7 bases each). V was trimmed by 5 bases and J by 2 bases, leaving 25 bases between them. The CDR3 is 18 amino acids. Germline V CDR1 and CDR2: SGHAT, FQNNGV.

This clonotype was seen repeatedly, ten times or more. The rearrangement links TRBV7-9 to TRBJ2-7; tentatively, D is TRBD1 (6 bases). The CDR3 is made up of 14 amino acids. V was trimmed by 3 bases and J by 6 bases, leaving 15 bases between them. The germline gives CDR1 SEHNR, CDR2 FQNEAQ (reference sequence). The CDR3 sequence is CASSFLAGVGEQYF. The CDR3 region has the DNA TGTGCCAGCAGCTTCCTAGCAGGGGTGGGCGAGCAGTACTTC.

J is TRBJ1-1 and V is TRBV28; D not certain. V was clipped by 3 bases and J by 3 bases, with 11 bases between them. The V gene's germline CDR1 is MDHEN and CDR2 SYDVKM. The CDR3 totals 14 residues. This chain's CDR3 is CASSLRLADTEAFF. The CDR3 nucleotides read TGTGCCAGCAGTTTGAGGCTGGCCGACACTGAAGCTTTCTTT.

This clonotype was counted ten times or more. The chain links TRBV7-9 to TRBJ2-4; no clear D gene. Germline CDR1 is SEHNR and CDR2 is FQNEAQ (reference sequence). Trimming stripped 5 bases from V and 2 bases from J, with 13 bases between. The length of the CDR3 is 15 residues. CDR3 DNA sequence: TGTGCCAGCAGCGCCAACGACCCTACCAAAAACATTCAGTACTTC. It translates to CASSANDPTKNIQYF.

There are a few counts of this clonotype. J is TRBJ1-1 and V is TRBV4-2, with TRBD1 matching over 8 bases. Germline V gives CDR1 LGHNA, CDR2 YNFKEQ. CDR3 length: 15 residues. The V segment lost 3 bases and the J segment 5 bases; nucleotides outside the gene matches: 8. The CDR3 here is CASSQTQGVRTEAFF. The CDR3, as DNA: TGTGCCAGCAGCCAGACACAGGGGGTTAGGACTGAAGCTTTCTTT.

This clonotype has a handful of counts. The chain carries TRBV28 and TRBJ2-3, with a weak D call TRBD2 (6 bases). This CDR3 is 13 amino acids long. Germline CDR1 is MDHEN and CDR2 is SYDVKM. V lost 4 bases, J lost 6 bases, and 11 bases lay in between. The CDR3 is CASSSRDRDTQYF. The CDR3 DNA follows: TGTGCCAGCAGTTCGCGGGACCGGGATACGCAGTATTTT.

The chain couples TRBV28 to TRBJ1-1; D uncertain. The germline V gene encodes CDR1 MDHEN and CDR2 SYDVKM. The CDR3 totals 16 residues. The germline V and J ends were trimmed by 5 bases and 0 bases, with 16 bases remaining between them. CDR3 protein: CASSLTPGDLNTEAFF. The CDR3 DNA sequence: TGTGCCAGCAGTCTAACCCCCGGGGATTTGAACACTGAAGCTTTCTTT.

On this clonotype: One base away lies a much larger clone, so this may be a sequencing read error. The rearrangement links TRBV7-6 to TRBJ2-3; no clear D gene. The CDR3 sequence is 17 residues long. Between the trimmed V and J ends, which lost 7 bases and 0 bases, there was a span of 20 bases. The germline V gene has CDR1 SGHVS and CDR2 FNYEAQ. The CDR3 DNA sequence: TGTGCCAGCACCCTCCCGGAGCAAGCCTCTAGCACAGATACGCAGTATTTT. Protein: CASTLPEQASSTDTQYF.

This chain joins TRBV27 and TRBJ1-6, with D possibly matching TRBD1 (5 bases). The CDR3 has 14 amino acids. V shed 3 bases and J shed 9 bases, with 12 bases lying between them. Looked up from germline, CDR1 is MNHEY and CDR2 is SMNVEV (reference sequence). DNA of the CDR3: TGTGCCAGCAGTTTCGGGGGAATTATTTCACCCCTCCACTTT. Translation gives CASSFGGIISPLHF.

This clonotype was detected only a few times. The chain couples TRBV12-5 to TRBJ2-2, with unresolved D. The V gene lost 1 base and the J gene lost 6 bases, with 3 bases spanning the gap. CDR1 and CDR2 (germline): LGHNT, FRNRAP. This CDR3 contains 12 residues. CDR3: CASGLAPGELFF. The CDR3, as DNA: TGTGCTAGTGGTTTGGCTCCCGGGGAGCTGTTTTTT.

In this sample, this clonotype turned up many times. The J gene is TRBJ2-1, the V gene TRBV6-2 or TRBV6-3; no clear D. From germline, CDR1 is MNHEY and CDR2 SVGEGT. Trimming shortened V by 2 bases and J by 0 bases, and 11 bases separated the two germline ends. CDR3 length: 16 residues. CDR3 sequence reads: CASSYEVLGSYNEQFF. CDR3 DNA: TGTGCCAGCAGTTACGAGGTCCTCGGCTCCTACAATGAGCAGTTCTTC.

This clonotype was counted between two and nine times. J is TRBJ2-1 and V is TRBV28, with 9 bases identical to TRBD2. CDR1 MDHEN and CDR2 SYDVKM come from the germline V gene. This CDR3 contains 14 residues. The junction had 6 bases not matched to a gene; V was cut back by 5 bases and J by 7 bases. The CDR3 reads CASSRAGGRNEQFF. Here the CDR3 DNA reads TGTGCCAGCAGTAGGGCGGGGGGGCGGAATGAGCAGTTCTTC. The full variable domain, in which reference TRBV28 and TRBJ2-1 provide the parts outside the CDR3, is DVKVTQSSRYLVKRTGEKVFLECVQDMDHENMFWYRQDPGLGLRLIYFSYDVKMKEKGDIPEGYSVSREKKERFSLILESASTNQTSMYLCASSRAGGRNEQFFGPGTRLTVL.

V usage is TRBV12-5 and J usage is TRBJ1-1, with 8 bases matching TRBD1. This CDR3 region has 14 residues. With V trimmed by 9 bases and J by 1 base, 7 bases remained unmatched. Germline CDR1 and CDR2: LGHNT and FRNRAP. CDR3 bases: TGTGCTAGCTCGACAGGGGTCCCGAACACTGAAGCTTTCTTT. Translated, it gives CASSTGVPNTEAFF.